The rows below give T cell receptor beta chains drawn from one sample of a study of cytomegalovirus exposure and HLA in healthy donors. This table comes from immunoSEQ multiplex PCR, and its TCRdb copy is limited to in-frame clones, with some not included. This sample carries about 73,000 clones, approximately 90% of them seen once, and the ten largest clones take about 3.8%. The sequenced material came from PBMCs. Every receptor here comes from a woman aged 18-35 years in good health and CMV-seropositive. Each CDR3 is given with its conserved first and last residue. The D gene is left open where the match is weak. Clone size is given for some rows only: seen once, a few or many times, or a class if the clone is expanded.

j_call: TRBJ2-7
d_call: TRBD1
clone_size: -
v_call: TRBV7-2
cdr3_nt: TGTGCCAGCAGCTTGGGACAGGGGGTCACCTACGAGCAGTACTTC
cdr3_aa: CASSLGQGVTYEQYF

j_call: TRBJ1-1
d_call: TRBD1
clone_size: -
v_call: TRBV7-8
cdr3_nt: TGTGCCAGCAGCTACGCCCAAGCCGGGACAGGGAGACTGAACACTGAAGCTTTCTTT
cdr3_aa: CASSYAQAGTGRLNTEAFF

j_call: TRBJ2-3
d_call: -
clone_size: -
v_call: TRBV10-2
cdr3_nt: TGCGCCAGCGAAGGCGGGTCGGCAGATACGCAGTATTTT
cdr3_aa: CASEGGSADTQYF

j_call: TRBJ2-3
d_call: TRBD1
clone_size: -
v_call: TRBV5-6
cdr3_nt: TGTGCCAGCAGCTTGTCAGGGGGCGCGATTAGTACGCAGTATTTT
cdr3_aa: CASSLSGGAISTQYF

j_call: TRBJ1-1
d_call: -
clone_size: -
v_call: TRBV7-2
cdr3_nt: TGTGCCAGCAGCTTAGTGGGCTCTGAAGCTTTCTTT
cdr3_aa: CASSLVGSEAFF

j_call: TRBJ2-7
d_call: -
clone_size: -
v_call: TRBV21-1
cdr3_nt: TGTGCCAGCAGCGAACGACAGGGGTCCTACGAGCAGTACTTC
cdr3_aa: CASSERQGSYEQYF

j_call: TRBJ1-2
d_call: -
clone_size: -
v_call: TRBV6-6
cdr3_nt: TGTGCCAGCAGTAGTTTTGGGGGGGGCGGAAACTATGGCTACACCTTC
cdr3_aa: CASSSFGGGGNYGYTF

j_call: TRBJ2-3
d_call: -
clone_size: -
v_call: TRBV7-2
cdr3_nt: TGTGCCAGCAGCTTAAGCGGAACTAGCACAGATACGCAGTATTTT
cdr3_aa: CASSLSGTSTDTQYF

j_call: TRBJ2-1
d_call: TRBD2
clone_size: -
v_call: TRBV5-1
cdr3_nt: TGCGCCAGCAGCTTGTTTGGGACTAGCGGTTTTGGCTACAATGAGCAGTTCTTC
cdr3_aa: CASSLFGTSGFGYNEQFF

j_call: TRBJ1-2
d_call: -
clone_size: -
v_call: TRBV4-2
cdr3_nt: TGTGCCAGCAGCCAAGATCTTCCCAGCGGACAGCATAACTATGGCTACACCTTC
cdr3_aa: CASSQDLPSGQHNYGYTF

j_call: TRBJ2-1
d_call: TRBD2
clone_size: -
v_call: TRBV6-6
cdr3_nt: TGTGCCGGACGCGGTGGGCGGGGGGGCAATGAGCAGTTCTTC
cdr3_aa: CAGRGGRGGNEQFF

j_call: TRBJ2-3
d_call: TRBD2
clone_size: once
v_call: TRBV7-9
cdr3_nt: TGTGCCAGCAGCTTTACTAGCGGGAGTTCAGATACGCAGTATTTT
cdr3_aa: CASSFTSGSSDTQYF

j_call: TRBJ2-1
d_call: -
clone_size: -
v_call: TRBV27
cdr3_nt: TGTGCCAGCAGTTTATTTGTAGGAGCGTTGAATGAGCAGTTCTTC
cdr3_aa: CASSLFVGALNEQFF

j_call: TRBJ2-4
d_call: -
clone_size: -
v_call: TRBV7-8
cdr3_nt: TGTGCCAGCAGCTTAGATGTTGCGGGTGTATTTAATGTAGCCAAAAACATTCAGTACTTC
cdr3_aa: CASSLDVAGVFNVAKNIQYF

j_call: TRBJ2-3
d_call: -
clone_size: -
v_call: TRBV4-3
cdr3_nt: TGCGCCAGCAGCCAAGAGGGGGCTGATACGCAGTATTTT
cdr3_aa: CASSQEGADTQYF

j_call: TRBJ2-7
d_call: TRBD2
clone_size: -
v_call: TRBV5-1
cdr3_nt: TGCGCCAGCAGCTTCGGGACTAACTACGAGCAGTACTTC
cdr3_aa: CASSFGTNYEQYF

j_call: TRBJ2-5
d_call: -
clone_size: -
v_call: TRBV7-2
cdr3_nt: TGTGCCAGCAGCCCCTCGCGGACCCAGTACTTC
cdr3_aa: CASSPSRTQYF

j_call: TRBJ1-1
d_call: -
clone_size: few
v_call: TRBV6-1
cdr3_nt: TGTGCCAGCAGTGGGGTAGCTATAACTGAAGCTTTCTTT
cdr3_aa: CASSGVAITEAFF

j_call: TRBJ2-3
d_call: -
clone_size: -
v_call: TRBV5-5
cdr3_nt: TGTGCCAGCAGCTTGTGGGGCGGAATGACAGATACGCAGTATTTT
cdr3_aa: CASSLWGGMTDTQYF

j_call: TRBJ2-1
d_call: TRBD1
clone_size: -
v_call: TRBV29-1
cdr3_nt: TGCAGCGTTGAAGATCTTATGGGTCGGGACAGGGGGGCGAAGAGGGTCAATGAGCAGTTCTTC
cdr3_aa: CSVEDLMGRDRGAKRVNEQFF

j_call: TRBJ1-5
d_call: -
clone_size: -
v_call: TRBV6-4
cdr3_nt: TGTGCCACCCCGGGACAACCACCCTTAAGCAATCAGCCCCAGCATTTT
cdr3_aa: CATPGQPPLSNQPQHF

j_call: TRBJ2-3
d_call: TRBD2
clone_size: -
v_call: TRBV18
cdr3_nt: TGTGCCAGCTCACCTAGCGGGGCAGATACGCAGTATTTT
cdr3_aa: CASSPSGADTQYF

j_call: TRBJ2-1
d_call: -
clone_size: -
v_call: TRBV2
cdr3_nt: TGTGCCAGCAATCCACAGGGATACAATGAGCAGTTCTTC
cdr3_aa: CASNPQGYNEQFF

j_call: TRBJ2-1
d_call: TRBD2
clone_size: -
v_call: TRBV29-1
cdr3_nt: TGCAGCGGCGCGGGGGGCGCGGTAGGGAAGGGGCAGTTCTTC
cdr3_aa: CSGAGGAVGKGQFF

j_call: TRBJ2-3
d_call: TRBD2
clone_size: -
v_call: TRBV11-2
cdr3_nt: TGTGCCAGCAGCTTTAAAGCGGGGGCTGGGACAGATACGCAGTATTTT
cdr3_aa: CASSFKAGAGTDTQYF

j_call: TRBJ1-6
d_call: -
clone_size: -
v_call: TRBV20-1
cdr3_nt: TGCAGTGCCACAGGGAATTCACCCCTCCACTTT
cdr3_aa: CSATGNSPLHF

j_call: TRBJ2-5
d_call: -
clone_size: -
v_call: TRBV2
cdr3_nt: TGTGCCAGCAGGTCCCCGGGATCGGGACAAGAGACCCAGTACTTC
cdr3_aa: CASRSPGSGQETQYF

j_call: TRBJ1-4
d_call: TRBD1
clone_size: -
v_call: TRBV11-2
cdr3_nt: TGTGCCAGCAGCTTGACAGGGGCGGCAACTAATGAAAAACTGTTTTTT
cdr3_aa: CASSLTGAATNEKLFF

j_call: TRBJ2-7
d_call: TRBD2
clone_size: -
v_call: TRBV18
cdr3_nt: TGTGCCAGCTCACCACTGGCTCTGGGACTAGCGGGCTCCTACGAGCAGTACTTC
cdr3_aa: CASSPLALGLAGSYEQYF

j_call: TRBJ2-4
d_call: -
clone_size: -
v_call: TRBV19
cdr3_nt: TGTGCCAGTAGTAACAGGGACATTCAGTACTTC
cdr3_aa: CASSNRDIQYF

j_call: TRBJ2-6
d_call: -
clone_size: -
v_call: TRBV6-5
cdr3_nt: TGTGCCAGCAGTTACGGGGGCCCTGGGGCCAACGTCCTGACTTTC
cdr3_aa: CASSYGGPGANVLTF

j_call: TRBJ2-7
d_call: TRBD1
clone_size: -
v_call: TRBV27
cdr3_nt: TGTGCCAGCAGTTTATCGTGGGGACAGTTCTACGAGCAGTACTTC
cdr3_aa: CASSLSWGQFYEQYF

j_call: TRBJ2-4
d_call: TRBD1
clone_size: -
v_call: TRBV27
cdr3_nt: TGTGCCAGCAGTTTATCTGGCCAGGGGGCAGTCAAAAACATTCAGTACTTC
cdr3_aa: CASSLSGQGAVKNIQYF

j_call: TRBJ2-1
d_call: -
clone_size: -
v_call: TRBV27
cdr3_nt: TGTGCCAGCACCCCAGGGGGGCCGTCCAATGAGCAGTTCTTC
cdr3_aa: CASTPGGPSNEQFF

j_call: TRBJ1-2
d_call: -
clone_size: -
v_call: TRBV16
cdr3_nt: TGTGCCAGCAGCCTCCGGACAGAAGGCTACACCTTC
cdr3_aa: CASSLRTEGYTF

j_call: TRBJ2-1
d_call: TRBD2
clone_size: -
v_call: TRBV9
cdr3_nt: TGTGCCAGCAGCCAAGGGACTAGTAACACCTACAATGAGCAGTTCTTC
cdr3_aa: CASSQGTSNTYNEQFF

j_call: TRBJ2-3
d_call: -
clone_size: -
v_call: TRBV19
cdr3_nt: TGTGCCAGTAGTTTCCCGGTCTCTTCAACAGATACGCAGTATTTT
cdr3_aa: CASSFPVSSTDTQYF

j_call: TRBJ2-7
d_call: TRBD2
clone_size: -
v_call: TRBV6-5
cdr3_nt: TGTGCCAGCAGGGGCGGCGGGGGGGGAGTCGAGCAGTACTTC
cdr3_aa: CASRGGGGGVEQYF

j_call: TRBJ1-1
d_call: TRBD1
clone_size: -
v_call: TRBV7-9
cdr3_nt: TGTGCCAGCAGTGAACAGGGGAGTAACACTGAAGCTTTCTTT
cdr3_aa: CASSEQGSNTEAFF

j_call: TRBJ2-2
d_call: -
clone_size: -
v_call: TRBV18
cdr3_nt: TGTGCCAGCTCAGCAGCAGGGACCGGGGAGCTGTTTTTT
cdr3_aa: CASSAAGTGELFF

j_call: TRBJ2-5
d_call: -
clone_size: -
v_call: TRBV27
cdr3_nt: TGTGCCAGCAGTTTGAACAGGGTAGAGACCCAGTACTTC
cdr3_aa: CASSLNRVETQYF

j_call: TRBJ2-1
d_call: TRBD2
clone_size: -
v_call: TRBV5-4
cdr3_nt: TGTGCCAGCAGCTTTGGCGGGGGTCGGGTCTTC
cdr3_aa: CASSFGGGRVF

j_call: TRBJ2-5
d_call: TRBD1
clone_size: -
v_call: TRBV9
cdr3_nt: TGTGCCAGCAGCTCCGACCCGGACAGGGGGCTAGTACGAGAGACCCAGTACTTC
cdr3_aa: CASSSDPDRGLVRETQYF

j_call: TRBJ1-5
d_call: -
clone_size: -
v_call: TRBV6-6
cdr3_nt: TGTGCCAGCAGTTGGACATCGGATCAGCCCCAGCATTTT
cdr3_aa: CASSWTSDQPQHF

j_call: TRBJ1-5
d_call: -
clone_size: -
v_call: TRBV6-1
cdr3_nt: TGTGCCAGCAGGACTGCAGGGGCCCTGAATCAGCCCCAGCATTTT
cdr3_aa: CASRTAGALNQPQHF

j_call: TRBJ2-1
d_call: -
clone_size: -
v_call: TRBV6-1
cdr3_nt: TGTGCCAGCAATTTAGCGGAGAGGAATGAGCAGTTCTTC
cdr3_aa: CASNLAERNEQFF

j_call: TRBJ2-2
d_call: TRBD1
clone_size: -
v_call: TRBV6-1
cdr3_nt: TGTGCCAGCAGTGGGCAGGGGGCGGACACCGGGGAGCTGTTTTTT
cdr3_aa: CASSGQGADTGELFF

j_call: TRBJ2-7
d_call: -
clone_size: few
v_call: TRBV5-4
cdr3_nt: TGTGCCAGCAGCTTGGCCCCGGGCGAGCAGTACTTC
cdr3_aa: CASSLAPGEQYF

j_call: TRBJ2-1
d_call: -
clone_size: -
v_call: TRBV14
cdr3_nt: TGTGCCAGCAGCCATTTGAGGTCCTTCTTAGGAGTTGAGCAGTTCTTC
cdr3_aa: CASSHLRSFLGVEQFF

j_call: TRBJ1-1
d_call: TRBD1
clone_size: -
v_call: TRBV6-4
cdr3_nt: TGTGCCAGCAGTCAGGGGGCTGCCACTGAAGCTTTCTTT
cdr3_aa: CASSQGAATEAFF

j_call: TRBJ2-7
d_call: TRBD1
clone_size: -
v_call: TRBV6-5
cdr3_nt: TGTGCCAGCACCCCGACAGGGGGGAGCGAGCAGTACTTC
cdr3_aa: CASTPTGGSEQYF

j_call: TRBJ2-3
d_call: TRBD1
clone_size: -
v_call: TRBV4-2
cdr3_nt: TGTGCCAGCAGCCAAGGACAGGGCCGCACAGATACGCAGTATTTT
cdr3_aa: CASSQGQGRTDTQYF